This T cell receptor beta chain was recovered during a study of blood T cell repertoires in COVID-19. In the study overall: PBMCs, B-cell-depleted T cells, or T cells provided the cDNA or gDNA that made up the material.

The CDR3 length is 15 residues. Germline values: CDR1 SGHTS, CDR2 YDEGEE. The V gene lost 4 bases and the J gene lost 0 bases, with 12 bases spanning the gap. During active infection, Seattle patients enrolled and were then monitored through disease. Authors' processing steps: The authors estimated nucleated cell counts from reference gene primer amplification. Measured with immunoSEQ multiplex PCR; TCRdb has only the in-frame clones, and not every one. Clone size and V and J calls were adopted from that table, with D and trimming inferred from the DNA. The sample holds 250,000 to 400,000 clones, around 89% seen once.

The sequence derives from a woman younger than 45 with COVID-19, enrolled during active disease. Sequencing was done on a sample of peripheral blood. The J gene is TRBJ2-3, the V gene TRBV5-8; no definite D call. The CDR3 protein is CASSNGYSSTDTQYF. CDR3 sequence (DNA): TGTGCCAGCAGCAACGGGTACTCTAGCACAGATACGCAGTATTTT.